Below, one T cell receptor beta chain is given with its context. Its antigen is currently not known. No base quality values were provided; no much bigger clone lies one nucleotide off. The data belong to a study of cytomegalovirus exposure and HLA in healthy donors (dated by TCRdb to the late 2010s). Background on the whole study: An earlier analysis of roughly 630 of the donors reported 250 to 350 Gb of sequence data and 120 million or so unique TCR beta sequences from about 180 million T cells. An early release that covered some 640 HLA-typed donors contained around 330 gigabases of sequencing data and about 84 million unique TCR sequences. The genetic ancestry cluster associated with self-reported Caucasian donors included about four fifths of the roughly 400 genotyped donors. The study was designed to test whether signatures of past pathogen exposure could be identified by cataloging public T cell receptors. The study used immunosequencing to profile the T cell repertoires of hundreds of subjects and linked those repertoires to cytomegalovirus serostatus. In addition to the first cohort of hundreds of subjects, a separate validation cohort of 130 or so different subjects was used. To predict cytomegalovirus infection status, the study brought together high-throughput TCR immunosequencing, statistical association of individual TCRs with disease status, and machine learning. A later analysis re-examined previously published TCR beta repertoires from 610 or so donors and added high-resolution HLA genotyping to investigate patterns of TCR occurrence. Rather than drawing on any new phenotypic data, the later analysis identified candidate immune exposures from TCR beta sequences and the way those sequences occurred across donors. An earlier analysis of some 500 of the donors applied high-throughput TCR beta sequencing to assess whether each TCR beta V gene segment acted as functional or pseudogenic. Donor age, sex, ethnicity and CMV serostatus were compiled alongside the repertoire data. Genome-wide SNP genotypes for about three fifths of the roughly 670 donors were used in a later genetic analysis, which treated that subset as a discovery cohort. All discovery cohort repertoires had been generated on a single sequencing platform. HLA typing covered class I and class II loci at four-digit resolution. The number of typed donors differed by locus: about 620-640 for A, B, C, DRB1 and DQB1; about 520 for DQA1; around 580 for DPA1; and 400 to 480 for DPB1. Because of strong linkage in the cohort, roughly five DR-DQ haplotypes were treated as single units for association and clustering. Among about 400 genotyped donors of the cohort, an average of roughly 230,000 unique TCR beta nucleotide sequences was sequenced per donor, of which approximately 18% were non-productive. Points the paper makes about the study in general: While some public TCRs were present in many individuals, most TCR sequences turned up only very rarely across donors. According to a later analysis, most CMV-associated TCR beta chains appeared to be HLA-restricted, and the HLA associations seemed to be driven largely by CMV exposure. The classifier was reported to diagnose cytomegalovirus status with high specificity and sensitivity in both the original and validation cohorts. A later analysis found that TCR association rates varied across HLA loci, with DRB1 alleles showing the most associated TCRs and HLA-C alleles the fewest. The authors suggested that the approach could potentially be extended to other disease states and immunological phenotypes. A cluster of highly shared sequence variants was judged likely to be a technical artifact of the sequencing pipeline. Sequencing depth was assumed to be roughly uniform across donors in the presence/absence analyses, though that assumption may not hold. Because HLA typing was unavailable for some donors at each locus, only the typed subset was used in association tests. When HLA alleles, especially DR and DQ, strongly co-occurred, attributing TCR associations to individual alleles was difficult. The cohort was sequenced for TCR beta chains only, and without alpha or paired-chain data the features that could be detected were limited. According to a later analysis, parvovirus B19, influenza, CMV and Epstein-Barr virus appeared linked to several top co-occurrence clusters. Because the 87-base-pair reads could not distinguish some IMGT-functional V segments, including TRBV6-2 and TRBV6-3, those segments were excluded. Compared with the roughly 670-donor mean, donors in an Asian-associated ancestry cluster had fewer N-insertions in productive TCRs, according to a later genetic analysis. An earlier analysis of some 560 of the donors showed that most TCR beta V segments appeared in productive rearrangements either about 87% or about 30% of the time, which broadly matched IMGT annotations. The study listed 150 to 200 TCR beta chains as associated with cytomegalovirus. A further reported finding was that TCR beta sequences accurately predicted the HLA-A and HLA-B alleles for most subjects in the first cohort. For the cohort, immune exposure information was limited to CMV serostatus. A later genetic analysis associated a missense DCLRE1C variant with V-gene and J-gene trimming of TCR beta chains, and an independent cohort replicated the association. Correlated functional status among segregating V segments might be attributable to linkage disequilibrium, but an unknown experimental factor could not be ruled out. At a false discovery rate of 0.05, a later analysis linked some 18,000 TCR beta sequences to specific HLA alleles. Compared with equally common non-associated chains, HLA-associated TCR beta chains in a later analysis were more clonally expanded and had lower generation probabilities. The earlier analysis of 450 to 700 of the donors excluded some 15 rarely observed V segments, including chromosome 9 orphons, because counts were too low. In vitro tests confirmed that a few of the cytomegalovirus-associated TCR beta chains recognize cytomegalovirus antigens.

In total, more than 500 healthy bone marrow donors made up the cohort. All cohort members were sampled while nominally healthy, although unrecorded immune exposures were likely present. The donor was CMV seronegative and belonged to the group of 352 seronegative cohort members. A peripheral blood sample was collected from each donor, and TCR beta sequencing was performed on peripheral blood mononuclear cells. Genomic DNA was extracted from the blood cell samples with the Qiagen DNeasy Blood Extraction Kit. V sheds 1 base and J sheds 3 bases, leaving 10 bases between their ends. The CDR3 runs 15 amino acids, cysteine and phenylalanine included. CDR3 DNA only is kept here, 45 bases in frame from base 1. The germline V gene gives CDR1 as SGHAT and CDR2 as FQNNGV. Receptors were amplified or captured by the immunoSEQ multiplex PCR assay. The multiplex PCR relied on a mix of 60 forward primers for TCR Vbeta segments and 13 reverse primers for TCR Jbeta segments. A multiplex PCR assay on genomic DNA amplified the CDR3 region of rearranged TCR beta genes. The amplified TCR beta libraries were sequenced on the Illumina HiSeq System as 87-base-pair reads. As for the original processing: Across the 500 to 700 repertoires, a later analysis counted 78 million or so unique TCR beta chains, roughly 11 million of which were shared by at least two donors. Raw reads were error-corrected and collapsed into unique sequences with a nearest-neighbor algorithm that merged closely related sequences to remove PCR and sequencing errors. V, D and J gene segments were assigned by aligning CDR3 sequences to IMGT reference sequences. For a sequence to be retained, at least a six-nucleotide match to both a V gene segment and a J gene segment was required. Rearrangements were classified as productive when the CDR3 lacked stop codons and remained in frame with V and J, and all other rearrangements were classified as non-productive. Following IMGT convention, CDR3 was defined as the stretch from the second conserved V-encoded cysteine up to the conserved J-encoded phenylalanine. The earlier analysis of 500 to 600 of the donors excluded sequences that lacked an unambiguous match to a single V gene segment. An earlier analysis of 587 of the donors called V segments functional above 56.7% productive rearrangements and segregating when the between-donor standard deviation exceeded 5%. A statistical classification framework was built for diagnosing cytomegalovirus status from the catalog of TCR beta chain sequences. In a later analysis, TCR nucleotide sequences were compared against IMGT/GENE-DB human TR gene sequences so that V and J genes could be assigned. Using the TCRdist pipeline, a later analysis assigned CDR3 sequences along with most-parsimonious VDJ recombination scenarios. A later analysis defined each TCR beta chain by its CDR3 amino acid sequence plus V-gene family, and excluded reads lacking a unique V-gene family. As a way to deal with suspected cross-contamination and a sequencing artifact, a later analysis dropped hundreds of nucleotide sequences that were highly shared and had low generation probability. A later analysis calculated a clonal expansion index for each public chain from normalized within-repertoire ranks of inferred template counts. In a later analysis, generation probabilities were computed using a VDJ recombination model fitted to out-of-frame rearrangements, and the results were checked against IGoR. Hypergeometric tests were used in a later analysis to score TCR-TCR, TCR-HLA and TCR-CMV co-occurrence, with a repertoire-size bias correction applied to the TCR pairs. False discovery rates were estimated in a later analysis by permuting HLA or CMV assignments 20 times. A later analysis grouped co-occurring TCRs with DBSCAN, adding TCRdist sequence similarity when clustering within HLA-allele-positive subsets. Co-occurrence clustering excluded repertoires with fewer than 30,000 or more than 120,000 public chains, plus five with anomalous nucleotide sharing. Not all clones reach the TCRdb copy of this immuneACCESS table, which keeps in-frame sequences only. Checked studies attribute under half of the gap to unresolved V genes and leave the rest unexplained. V, J and clone size are taken as reported in that table, and D and trimming were inferred from the DNA itself. Counted in this sample were 150,000 to 200,000 clones; roughly 85% of them appeared once. The top ten constitute roughly 1.5% of the sample.

Input material: PBMCs. The chain joins TRBV11-2 to TRBJ1-5; no D gene is confidently identified. The clonotype comes from a male donor in good health and CMV-seronegative. The CDR3 has the sequence CASSLGTGYNQPQHF. Here is the DNA: TGTGCCAGCAGCTTAGGAACGGGGTACAATCAGCCCCAGCATTTT.